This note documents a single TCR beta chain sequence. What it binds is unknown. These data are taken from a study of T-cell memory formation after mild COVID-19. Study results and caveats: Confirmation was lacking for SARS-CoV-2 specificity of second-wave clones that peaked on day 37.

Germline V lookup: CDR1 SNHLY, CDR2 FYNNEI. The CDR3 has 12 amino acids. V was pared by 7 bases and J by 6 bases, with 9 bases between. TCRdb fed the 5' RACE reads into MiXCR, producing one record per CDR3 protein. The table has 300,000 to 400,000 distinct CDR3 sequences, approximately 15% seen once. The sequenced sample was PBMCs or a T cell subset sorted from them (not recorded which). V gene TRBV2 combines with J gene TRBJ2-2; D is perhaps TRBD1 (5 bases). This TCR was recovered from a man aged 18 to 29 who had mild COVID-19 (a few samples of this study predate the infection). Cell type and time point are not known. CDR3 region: CASMGRAGELFF. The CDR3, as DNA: TGTGCCAGCATGGGCAGGGCCGGGGAGCTGTTTTTT.